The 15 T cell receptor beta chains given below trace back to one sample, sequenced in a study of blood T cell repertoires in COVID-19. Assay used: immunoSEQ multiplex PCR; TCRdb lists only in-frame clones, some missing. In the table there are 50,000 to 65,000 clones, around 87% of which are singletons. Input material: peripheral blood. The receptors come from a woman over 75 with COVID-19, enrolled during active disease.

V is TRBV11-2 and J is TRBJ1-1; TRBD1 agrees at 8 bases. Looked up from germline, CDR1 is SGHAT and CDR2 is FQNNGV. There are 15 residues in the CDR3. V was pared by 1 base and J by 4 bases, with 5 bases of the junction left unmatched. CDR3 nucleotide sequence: TGTGCCAGCAGCTTAGGACAGGGGTATCGCACTGAAGCTTTCTTT. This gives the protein CASSLGQGYRTEAFF.

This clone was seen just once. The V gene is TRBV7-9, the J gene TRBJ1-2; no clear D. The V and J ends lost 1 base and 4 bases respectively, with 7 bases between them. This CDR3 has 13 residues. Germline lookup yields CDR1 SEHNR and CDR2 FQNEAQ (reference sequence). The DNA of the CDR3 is TGTGCCAGCAGCTTAGAACAGCTCTATGGCTACACCTTC. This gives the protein CASSLEQLYGYTF.

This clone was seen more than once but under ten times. CDR3 loop: CASSPGLASETQYF. In nucleotides, the CDR3 is TGTGCCAGCAGCCCCGGACTAGCGTCGGAGACCCAGTACTTC. V and J are TRBV7-9 and TRBJ2-5; 9 nucleotides align to TRBD2. Looked up from germline, CDR1 is SEHNR and CDR2 is FQNEAQ (reference sequence). The CDR3 has 14 residues. Trimming cost V 5 bases and J 5 bases; bases outside gene matches: 6.

Here the CDR3 reads CAWSPQVARNTF. CDR3 sequence (DNA): TGTGCCTGGAGTCCCCAGGTGGCCAGGAACACCTTC. The V call is TRBV30, the J call TRBJ1-2; D is unclear. The CDR3 length is 12 residues. V lost 2 bases to trimming and J lost 12 bases, with 16 bases between them. Germline values: CDR1 GTSNPN, CDR2 SVGIG (reference sequence).

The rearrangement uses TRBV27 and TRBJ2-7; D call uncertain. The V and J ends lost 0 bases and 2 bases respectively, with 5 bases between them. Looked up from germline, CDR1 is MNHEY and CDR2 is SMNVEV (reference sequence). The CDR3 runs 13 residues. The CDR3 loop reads CASSLSSAYEQYF. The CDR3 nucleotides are TGTGCCAGCAGTTTATCGTCAGCCTACGAGCAGTACTTC.

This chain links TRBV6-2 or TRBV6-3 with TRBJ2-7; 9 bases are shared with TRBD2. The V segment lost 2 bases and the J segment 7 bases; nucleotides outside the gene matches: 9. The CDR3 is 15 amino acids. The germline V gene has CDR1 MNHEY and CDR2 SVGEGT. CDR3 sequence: CASSYVASGVGEQYF. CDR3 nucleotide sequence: TGTGCCAGCAGTTACGTGGCTAGCGGGGTGGGAGAGCAGTACTTC.

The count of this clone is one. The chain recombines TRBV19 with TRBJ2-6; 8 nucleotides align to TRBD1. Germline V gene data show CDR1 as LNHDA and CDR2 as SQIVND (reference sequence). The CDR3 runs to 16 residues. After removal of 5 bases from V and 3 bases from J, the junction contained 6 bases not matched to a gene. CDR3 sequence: CASSPRTGNGANVLTF. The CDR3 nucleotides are TGTGCCAGTAGTCCCAGGACAGGGAATGGGGCCAACGTCCTGACTTTC.

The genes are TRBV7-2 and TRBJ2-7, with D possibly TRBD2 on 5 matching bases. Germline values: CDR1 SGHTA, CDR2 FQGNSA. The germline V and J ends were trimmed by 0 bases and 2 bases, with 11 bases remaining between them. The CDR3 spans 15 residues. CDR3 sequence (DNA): TGTGCCAGCAGCTTAGCGCTTGGACTGCCCTACGAGCAGTACTTC. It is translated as CASSLALGLPYEQYF.

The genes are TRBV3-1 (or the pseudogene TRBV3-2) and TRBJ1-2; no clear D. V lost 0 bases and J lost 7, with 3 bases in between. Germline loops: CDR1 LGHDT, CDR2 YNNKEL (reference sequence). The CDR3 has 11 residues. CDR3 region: CASSQDIGYTF. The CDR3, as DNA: TGTGCCAGCAGCCAAGACATTGGCTACACCTTC.

The CDR3 sequence: CASSPPQSTGELFF. In nucleotides, the CDR3 is TGTGCCAGCTCACCACCCCAATCCACCGGGGAGCTGTTTTTT. This chain joins TRBV18 and TRBJ2-2; no definite D call. The CDR3 is 14 residues long. V was cut by 0 bases and J by 4 bases, with 6 bases left in between. In germline, CDR1 is KGHSH, CDR2 LQKENI.

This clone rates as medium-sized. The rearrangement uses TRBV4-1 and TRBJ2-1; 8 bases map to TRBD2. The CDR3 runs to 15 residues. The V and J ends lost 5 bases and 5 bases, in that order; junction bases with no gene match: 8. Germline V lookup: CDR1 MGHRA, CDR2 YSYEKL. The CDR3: CASSFLAGGNNEQFF. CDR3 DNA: TGCGCCAGCAGCTTTTTGGCGGGGGGAAACAATGAGCAGTTCTTC.

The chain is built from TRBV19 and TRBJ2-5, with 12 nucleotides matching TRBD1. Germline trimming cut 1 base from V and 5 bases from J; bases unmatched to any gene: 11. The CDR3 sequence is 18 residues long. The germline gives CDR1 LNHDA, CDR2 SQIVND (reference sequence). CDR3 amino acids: CASSIALSGTGGSETQYF. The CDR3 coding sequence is TGTGCCAGTAGTATAGCCCTCTCCGGGACAGGGGGCTCGGAGACCCAGTACTTC.

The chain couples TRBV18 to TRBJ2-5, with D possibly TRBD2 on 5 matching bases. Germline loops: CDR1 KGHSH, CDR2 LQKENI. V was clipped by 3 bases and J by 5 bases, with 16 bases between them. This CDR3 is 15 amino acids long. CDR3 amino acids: CASSPRYEGGETQYF. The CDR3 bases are TGTGCCAGCTCACCTCGGTATGAGGGTGGGGAGACCCAGTACTTC.

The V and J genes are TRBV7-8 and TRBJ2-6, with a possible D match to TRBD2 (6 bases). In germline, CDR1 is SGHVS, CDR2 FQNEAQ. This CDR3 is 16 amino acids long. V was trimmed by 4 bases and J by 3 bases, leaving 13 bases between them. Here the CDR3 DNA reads TGTGCCAGCAGCTCGATCTGGGGGGATGGGGCCAACGTCCTGACTTTC. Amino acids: CASSSIWGDGANVLTF.

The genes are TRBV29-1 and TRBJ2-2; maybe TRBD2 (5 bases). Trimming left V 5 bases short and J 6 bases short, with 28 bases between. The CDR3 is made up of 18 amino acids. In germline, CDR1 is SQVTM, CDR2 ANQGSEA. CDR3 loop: CSVLPLGRKKGGPGELFF. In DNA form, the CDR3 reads TGCAGCGTTCTCCCCCTAGGCAGAAAAAAAGGAGGTCCCGGGGAGCTGTTTTTT.